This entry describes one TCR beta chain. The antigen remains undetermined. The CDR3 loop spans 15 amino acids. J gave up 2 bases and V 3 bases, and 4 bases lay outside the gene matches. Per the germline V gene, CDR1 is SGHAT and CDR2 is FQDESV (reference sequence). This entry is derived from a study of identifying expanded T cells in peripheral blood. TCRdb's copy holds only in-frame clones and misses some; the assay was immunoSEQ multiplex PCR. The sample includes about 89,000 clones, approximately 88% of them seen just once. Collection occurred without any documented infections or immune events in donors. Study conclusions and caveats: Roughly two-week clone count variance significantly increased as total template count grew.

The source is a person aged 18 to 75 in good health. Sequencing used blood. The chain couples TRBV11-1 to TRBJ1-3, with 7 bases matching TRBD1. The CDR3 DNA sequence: TGTGCCAGCAGCTTTCGACAGGGTACTGGAAACACCATATATTTT. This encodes CASSFRQGTGNTIYF. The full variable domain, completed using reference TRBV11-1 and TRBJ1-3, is EAEVAQSPRYKITEKSQAVAFWCDPISGHATLYWYRQILGQGPELLVQFQDESVVDDSQLPKDRFSAERLKGVDSTLKIQPAELGDSAMYLCASSFRQGTGNTIYFGEGSWLTVV.